This is a list of T cell receptor beta chains from one sample in a study of cytomegalovirus exposure and HLA in healthy donors. Repertoires were generated with immunoSEQ multiplex PCR, while TCRdb's copy carries only in-frame clones and drops some. The repertoire holds about 91,000 clones, with around nine tenths as singletons. The sample was PBMCs. These receptors came from a man aged 25-45 years in good health and CMV-seropositive. Each CDR3 is given with its conserved first and last residue. The D gene is left open where the match is weak. Clone size is given for some rows only: seen once, a few or many times, or a class if the clone is expanded.

cdr3_nt	cdr3_aa	clone_size	v_call	d_call	j_call
TGTGCCAGCAGCCACAACCCCGGGGAGCTGTTTTTT	CASSHNPGELFF	.	TRBV7-8	.	TRBJ2-2
TGTGCCAGCAGTGAAGGGGGGGCCATGAACACTGAAGCTTTCTTT	CASSEGGAMNTEAFF	once	TRBV25-1	.	TRBJ1-1
TGTGCCAGCTCACCCCCCGGGACTAGCGGTTTGGCCTACGAGCAGTACTTC	CASSPPGTSGLAYEQYF	.	TRBV18	TRBD2	TRBJ2-7
TGTGCCTGGAGGGGACTAGCGGGAGGGGGCGAGCAGTACTTC	CAWRGLAGGGEQYF	.	TRBV30	TRBD2	TRBJ2-7
TGCGCCAGCAGAGACAGTGGGGCTAACACTGAAGCTTTCTTT	CASRDSGANTEAFF	few	TRBV4-1	.	TRBJ1-1
TGTGCCAGCAGCGATCCGGGACTATGGGGCACAGATACGCAGTATTTT	CASSDPGLWGTDTQYF	.	TRBV28	TRBD2	TRBJ2-3
TGTGCCAGCCCCCGTCGGGAGGGTTTTTACAATGAGCAGTTCTTC	CASPRREGFYNEQFF	.	TRBV2	TRBD2	TRBJ2-1
TGCGCCAGCAGCGCGCGACTAGCGGGAGCCCCAGATACGCAGTATTTT	CASSARLAGAPDTQYF	.	TRBV5-1	TRBD2	TRBJ2-3
TGTGCCAGCAGCTCGATTAACAGGGGAATTGAAGCTTTCTTT	CASSSINRGIEAFF	.	TRBV5-6	TRBD1	TRBJ1-1
TGCGCCAGCAGCGAGTCTAGCGGGAGTTTAGAGACCCAGTACTTC	CASSESSGSLETQYF	few	TRBV5-1	TRBD2	TRBJ2-5
TGCGCCAGCAGCGCGGGACTAGCGGGAGGGGGGGAGCAGTTCTTC	CASSAGLAGGGEQFF	.	TRBV5-1	TRBD2	TRBJ2-1
TGTGCCAGCAGCCTCGACAGCGTATATAGTGAAGCTTTCTTT	CASSLDSVYSEAFF	.	TRBV9	.	TRBJ1-1
TGTGCCAGCAGTTTACAGACAGGTACTACTGAAGCTTTCTTT	CASSLQTGTTEAFF	.	TRBV28	.	TRBJ1-1
TGTGCCAGCAGCTTTTCCGCGGGGTTCAATGAGCAGTTCTTC	CASSFSAGFNEQFF	.	TRBV7-9	.	TRBJ2-1
TGCGCCAGCAGCTCCGGGACAGGGGCCAATCAGCCCCAGCATTTT	CASSSGTGANQPQHF	.	TRBV5-1	TRBD1	TRBJ1-5
TGTGCCAGTAGCTCGGGACTAGCGGGAGGCCCTTCCATTTACGAGCAGTACTTC	CASSSGLAGGPSIYEQYF	once	TRBV19	TRBD2	TRBJ2-7
TGCGCCAGCAGCTTTGAAACAGGGTCGGTCACCGGGGAGCTGTTTTTT	CASSFETGSVTGELFF	.	TRBV5-1	.	TRBJ2-2
TGTGCCAGCAGTTTTAGTTTACAGGGTAGGTCCTACGAGCAGTACTTC	CASSFSLQGRSYEQYF	.	TRBV28	.	TRBJ2-7
TGTGCCAGTAGTATCCCCCGGGGGGAGACCCAGTACTTC	CASSIPRGETQYF	once	TRBV19	.	TRBJ2-5
TGTGCCAGCAGCTTGATGTCATCGAGGTCGAATAATGAAAAACTGTTTTTT	CASSLMSSRSNNEKLFF	.	TRBV5-6	.	TRBJ1-4
TGCAGCGTTGCTCCCAGCGGGATAGGGAGAGAGACCCAGTACTTC	CSVAPSGIGRETQYF	.	TRBV29-1	TRBD2	TRBJ2-5
TGTGCCAGCAGCTCAGCAAGGGACAGGGACCCTCTCACCTTC	CASSSARDRDPLTF	.	TRBV5-4	TRBD1	TRBJ1-2
TGTGCCTGTAACCCCCGGACTAGCGGAAGCACAGATACGCAGTATTTT	CACNPRTSGSTDTQYF	.	TRBV30	TRBD2	TRBJ2-3
TGTGCCAGTAGAAGCGGCAACCGCTTCTACGAGCAGTACTTC	CASRSGNRFYEQYF	.	TRBV28	.	TRBJ2-7
TGTGCCAGCAGTTTCGGGTTTTACAATGAGCAGTTCTTC	CASSFGFYNEQFF	.	TRBV28	.	TRBJ2-1
TGTGCCAGTGGAAGACAGGGGGACCAAGAGACCCAGTACTTC	CASGRQGDQETQYF	.	TRBV19	TRBD1	TRBJ2-5
TGTGCCAGCAGCTTTCTGTTAGGCGGGAGCACAGATACGCAGTATTTT	CASSFLLGGSTDTQYF	.	TRBV7-8	.	TRBJ2-3
TGTGCCAGCAGCAACTGGACCTACCCTAGCGGGTACGAGCAGTACTTC	CASSNWTYPSGYEQYF	.	TRBV27	TRBD2	TRBJ2-7
TGTGCCAGCAGAACACAGGGTGGCGAGACTGAAGCTTTCTTT	CASRTQGGETEAFF	.	TRBV7-9	.	TRBJ1-1
TGTGCCAGCAGTCCCCTAGCGGGAACAAGCAATGAGCAGTTCTTC	CASSPLAGTSNEQFF	.	TRBV27	TRBD2	TRBJ2-1
TGCGCCAGCAGCTTAACTTTTCCCTACGAGCAGTACTTC	CASSLTFPYEQYF	.	TRBV5-1	.	TRBJ2-7
TGTGCCTGGAGTAGGCGGGGGGGGGATCAGCCCCAGCATTTT	CAWSRRGGDQPQHF	.	TRBV30	.	TRBJ1-5
TGTGCCAGCAGGAGACAGGGGATATCCTACGAGCAGTACTTC	CASRRQGISYEQYF	.	TRBV27	TRBD1	TRBJ2-7
TGTGCCAGCACCCCACTGGGACTAGCGGGAGAAGGGCAAGAGACCCAGTACTTC	CASTPLGLAGEGQETQYF	once	TRBV7-8	TRBD2	TRBJ2-5
TGTGCCAGCAGCTCAGTTCGGACTAGCGCCTCCTACAATGAGCAGTTCTTC	CASSSVRTSASYNEQFF	.	TRBV5-8	TRBD2	TRBJ2-1
TGTGCCAGCTCACCACGCGGGCTACCCGACGAGCAGTACTTC	CASSPRGLPDEQYF	.	TRBV18	.	TRBJ2-7
TGTGCCAGCAGGGAAGGACTAGGAAACACCGGGGAGCTGTTTTTT	CASREGLGNTGELFF	.	TRBV2	TRBD2	TRBJ2-2
TGCAGCGTTGGCACGCCGGGACAGGCTACGAGCTACACCTTC	CSVGTPGQATSYTF	few	TRBV29-1	TRBD1	TRBJ1-2
TGTGCCAGCAGCTTCGGGATTACTAATGAAAAACTGTTTTTT	CASSFGITNEKLFF	.	TRBV28	.	TRBJ1-4